Given below is one T cell receptor beta chain in context. This receptor's antigen is unknown. Coverage ceases 3 residues before the CDR3 finishes, and the germline J gene fills in the end. Every participant had a single incident cervical HPV16 infection, and prevalent HPV16 infections were excluded. Cervical HPV DNA was detected by MY09/MY11 PCR and genotyped by dot-blot hybridization. Roughly 16 mL of heparinized blood were centrifuged, and the buffy coat was split into aliquots, frozen at -30 degrees C, and then kept at -80 degrees C. Genomic DNA was extracted from buffy coat specimens using QIAGEN kits. CDR1 SGHTA and CDR2 FQGNSA were looked up in the germline V gene. There are 13 amino acids in the CDR3, from cysteine to phenylalanine inclusive. Of the CDR3's DNA, 30 bases were read; they are in frame from base 1. A distance of 11 bases separates the germline ends of V and J, which lose 5 bases and 4 bases respectively.

The data belong to a study of T cells in women clearing cervical HPV infection (dated by TCRdb to 2016 to 2019). For the wider study: The cases were 20 to 25 women with histologically confirmed HPV16-related CIN3 or worse, and 2 of those women had invasive cancers. The roughly 27 controls were women who cleared a single incident HPV16 infection within 12 months without developing precancer or cancer. Blood from cases was drawn at the visit where the lesion was first identified, while blood from controls was drawn once the infection was no longer detected. Among cases, blood sampling came a median of approximately 150 days after lesion detection, with an interquartile range of about 80 to 230 days. Since only a few of the women had HLA typing available, the possibility that HLA type was acting as a confounder could not be ruled out. An exploratory proof-of-principle case-control study, nested within the Guanacaste HPV Natural History Study in Costa Rica, was conducted to compare TCR repertoires across cervical HPV16 outcomes. Cases were matched to controls by age within five years and by the year the sample was collected. Cases had a median age of approximately 32 years compared with roughly 41 for controls, and baseline characteristics showed no significant differences between the groups. The parent cohort enrolled around 10,000 women aged 18 or older in Guanacaste, Costa Rica, during about 1993 to 1994 and followed them for more than 6 years. Quality controls consisted of five blinded duplicates per group, for a total of about 60 samples made up of 50 participants and ten or so replicates. Overall results and qualifications from the work: The cross-sectional design could not show whether the associations came before the infection or were a result of it, and neither effector/memory subsets nor HPV-specific T cells were isolated. Lower TRBV6-7 relative abundance was observed in cases than in controls (roughly 0.12% versus 0.15%; Bonferroni P = 0.0008). Significantly higher TCR repertoire richness was observed in CIN3+ cases than in controls across sequencing depths, whereas no difference in evenness was found. Because the number of T cells per sample was unknown, the richness differences could reflect varying T-cell content rather than repertoire biology. Random forest classifiers that combined richness and V gene abundances separated cases from controls with an estimated AUC of 0.83.

TCR beta CDR3 regions were amplified by multiplex PCR using the immunoSEQ assay from an average of roughly 1,300 ng genomic DNA per sample. To correct primer bias, the assay used a complete synthetic TCR repertoire to set an amplification baseline. The amplicons were sequenced on the Illumina platform. The source study handled its data this way. Sequence errors were corrected by clustering with frequency ratios and a modified nearest-neighbor algorithm, and the sequences were then analyzed in the immunoSEQ Analyzer using IMGT gene definitions. At each rarefaction depth, TCR richness and evenness were averaged across 20 rarefaction repeats, and samples with fewer sequences than that depth were excluded. Wilcoxon rank sum tests with FDR correction were used to compare V, D and J gene relative abundances between the groups. An intraclass correlation of 90% to 97% for TCR richness and an average of 76.4% across 65 to 80 gene segments were obtained from the blinded duplicates. Imported from immuneACCESS, the table was reduced by TCRdb to in-frame sequences with V and J called. These copies leave out some clones; in studies compared against another copy, an unresolved V gene accounts for under half, and the cause of the remainder is not known. The DNA was the basis for D and trimming; V, J and clone size are from that table. The table of this sample itemizes more than 30,000 clones. The ten largest clones represent around 1.7% of the sample.

The chain employs TRBV7-2 and TRBJ1-2; TRBD1 is possibly the D segment (5 matching bases). The clonotype comes from a woman between 18 and 70 years old with a cervical HPV16 infection that either progressed to CIN3+ or cleared (not recorded which). The source material was blood buffy coat. CDR3 DNA, as far as it was read: TGTGCCAGCAGCCCGACAGAACTCTATGGC. Its translation reads: CASSPTELYG. Given in full, the CDR3 is CASSPTELYGYTF.